The rows below give T cell receptor beta chains drawn from one sample of a study of T cells in Graves' hyperthyroidism and ophthalmopathy. Each CDR3 protein gets one entry after TCRdb re-called the multiplex PCR reads with MiXCR. The sample has 200,000 to 250,000 distinct CDR3 sequences, approximately 16% seen once; the top ten hold approximately 30%. Sequencing input: blood. The source is a woman aged 18-29 years with Graves' ophthalmopathy. Each CDR3 is given with its conserved first and last residue. Each record gives: CDR3 length, J gene, D gene, clone size, V gene, CDR3 protein, CDR3 DNA. D genes are given only for firm matches. Rows give clone size only sometimes, using once, few, many, or a class for an expanded clone.

>15|TRBJ2-1|TRBD2|few|TRBV5-4
CASSLGLAGDIKQFF
TGTGCCAGCAGCCTCGGACTAGCGGGGGACATTAAGCAGTTCTTC
>14|TRBJ1-5|-|many|TRBV3-1
CASSQVHSNQPQHF
TGTGCCAGCAGCCAAGTTCACAGCAATCAGCCCCAGCATTTT
>19|TRBJ1-2|TRBD1|many|TRBV30
CAWSPPIGTERKTNYGYTF
TGTGCCTGGAGTCCCCCGATCGGGACAGAAAGAAAGACTAACTATGGCTACACCTTC
>19|TRBJ2-4|TRBD2|many|TRBV27
CASSMGPIRGRNQQNIQYF
TGTGCCAGCAGTATGGGGCCGATCCGCGGGAGGAATCAGCAAAACATTCAGTACTTC
>15|TRBJ2-3|-|many|TRBV30
CAWRALDSGTDTQYF
TGTGCCTGGAGGGCCCTGGATAGCGGCACAGATACGCAGTATTTT
>15|TRBJ2-5|TRBD1|many|TRBV5-1
CASSNRQGSQETQYF
TGCGCCAGCAGCAATCGACAGGGCAGTCAAGAGACCCAGTACTTC
>17|TRBJ2-2|-|many|TRBV28
CASTLVGQGLDTGELFF
TGTGCCAGCACCCTGGTAGGTCAGGGTCTGGACACCGGGGAGCTGTTTTTT
>16|TRBJ2-5|TRBD1|many|TRBV5-4
CASSAPDRGYQETQYF
TGTGCCAGCAGCGCCCCGGACAGGGGGTACCAAGAGACCCAGTACTTC
>14|TRBJ2-1|TRBD2|many|TRBV6-2/TRBV6-3
CASRGLAGYNEQFF
TGTGCCAGCAGGGGATTAGCGGGATACAATGAGCAGTTCTTC
>19|TRBJ2-1|TRBD2|-|TRBV5-1
CASSLVTSGGASSYNEQFF
TGCGCCAGCAGCTTGGTTACTAGCGGGGGGGCGAGCTCCTACAATGAGCAGTTCTTC
>14|TRBJ1-1|-|many|TRBV10-3
CAISAGVGNTEAFF
TGTGCCATCAGTGCCGGGGTGGGGAACACTGAAGCTTTCTTT
>16|TRBJ2-1|TRBD2|many|TRBV20-1
CSARSPSGRSYNEQFF
TGCAGTGCTAGATCGCCTAGCGGTAGATCCTACAATGAGCAGTTCTTC
>13|TRBJ1-1|-|many|TRBV30
CAWSGGGFTEAFF
TGTGCCTGGAGTGGCGGGGGTTTCACTGAAGCTTTCTTT
>13|TRBJ1-2|-|few|TRBV9
CASSKGGGYGYTF
TGTGCCAGCAGCAAAGGAGGGGGCTATGGCTACACCTTC
>14|TRBJ1-1|TRBD1|many|TRBV5-1
CASSLGDRYTEAFF
TGCGCCAGCAGCCTAGGGGACAGGTACACTGAAGCTTTCTTT
>12|TRBJ1-3|-|-|TRBV6-2/TRBV6-3
CASSVIIDTIYF
TGTGCCAGCAGTGTTATAATAGACACCATATATTTT
>14|TRBJ2-7|TRBD2|-|TRBV7-2
CASRRPSGGDEQYF
TGTGCCAGCAGGAGACCTAGCGGGGGGGACGAGCAGTACTTC
>16|TRBJ2-1|-|many|TRBV7-9
CASSPTSGVSYNEQFF
TGTGCCAGCAGCCCAACTAGTGGGGTCTCCTACAATGAGCAGTTCTTC
>13|TRBJ2-7|-|-|TRBV20-1
CSARRGIFYEQYF
TGCAGTGCTCGGAGGGGTATTTTCTACGAGCAGTACTTC
>12|TRBJ2-3|-|many|TRBV6-1
CASSWAADTQYF
TGTGCCAGCAGTTGGGCCGCAGATACGCAGTATTTT
>13|TRBJ1-5|-|many|TRBV2
CASRGGGNQPQHF
TGTGCCAGCAGGGGGGGTGGAAATCAGCCCCAGCATTTT
>15|TRBJ1-6|TRBD1|many|TRBV3-1
CASSQERTNRGPLHF
TGTGCCAGCAGCCAAGAACGTACTAACAGGGGCCCCCTCCACTTT
>15|TRBJ2-5|TRBD1|many|TRBV6-1
CASSDRAGGLQTQYF
TGTGCCAGCAGTGATCGGGCAGGGGGCCTCCAGACCCAGTACTTC
>14|TRBJ2-7|-|many|TRBV28
CASKQAGEFREQYF
TGTGCCAGCAAGCAGGCTGGAGAATTCCGTGAGCAGTACTTC
>16|TRBJ2-2|-|few|TRBV5-4
CASSLAPAGNTGELFF
TGTGCCAGCAGCTTGGCCCCAGCGGGGAACACCGGGGAGCTGTTTTTT
>15|TRBJ2-2|TRBD2|many|TRBV30
CAWSAAGRDTGELFF
TGTGCCTGGAGTGCCGCAGGGAGGGACACCGGGGAGCTGTTTTTT
>13|TRBJ1-1|-|many|TRBV4-1
CASSQDGGTEAFF
TGCGCCAGCAGCCAAGATGGGGGCACTGAAGCTTTCTTT
>15|TRBJ1-2|TRBD1|many|TRBV6-2/TRBV6-3
CASSFDRQGRRGYTF
TGTGCCAGCAGTTTCGACCGACAGGGGAGAAGGGGCTACACCTTC
>15|TRBJ2-1|-|many|TRBV20-1
CSARVRGDLYNEQFF
TGCAGTGCTAGAGTGAGGGGGGACCTCTACAATGAGCAGTTCTTC
>19|TRBJ2-1|TRBD2|many|TRBV28
CASSPPRTSLSSLADEQFF
TGTGCCAGCAGCCCGCCCCGGACTAGCCTAAGCTCCCTTGCGGATGAGCAGTTCTTC
>15|TRBJ1-6|TRBD1|many|TRBV28
CASTRSTGDPGTLHF
TGTGCCAGCACGAGATCTACAGGGGACCCCGGAACCCTCCACTTT
>20|TRBJ2-5|TRBD2|many|TRBV6-2/TRBV6-3
CASSYSRQGRTSGYQETQYF
TGTGCCAGCAGTTACTCGAGACAAGGACGGACTAGCGGATACCAAGAGACCCAGTACTTC
>12|TRBJ2-2|-|few|TRBV10-1
CASSESNGELFF
TGCGCCAGCAGTGAGTCTAACGGGGAGCTGTTTTTT
>16|TRBJ2-7|TRBD1|many|TRBV7-6
CASSPIVGQGSYEQYF
TGTGCCAGCAGCCCAATTGTGGGACAGGGGTCCTACGAGCAGTACTTC
>15|TRBJ2-5|-|many|TRBV11-2
CASSLPGTSRETQYF
TGTGCCAGCAGCTTACCCGGGACTTCTCGAGAGACCCAGTACTTC
>15|TRBJ2-1|TRBD2|once|TRBV27
CASGTGTSGRYEQFF
TGTGCCAGCGGAACCGGGACTAGCGGGAGGTATGAGCAGTTCTTC
>14|TRBJ1-1|-|many|TRBV6-1
CASTRGDKNTEAFF
TGTGCCAGCACCCGGGGAGACAAGAACACTGAAGCTTTCTTT
>13|TRBJ1-2|-|-|TRBV6-1
CASTSGIGRDYTF
TGTGCCAGCACAAGTGGTATAGGCCGGGACTACACCTTC
>12|TRBJ2-3|-|-|TRBV9
CASSVNPDTQYF
TGTGCCAGCAGCGTCAATCCAGATACGCAGTATTTT
>14|TRBJ2-1|-|few|TRBV9
CASSVLELYNEQFF
TGTGCCAGCAGCGTACTGGAGCTCTACAATGAGCAGTTCTTC
>20|TRBJ2-1|TRBD2|many|TRBV12-3/TRBV12-4
CASSLAGGLAVGWGYNEQFF
TGTGCCAGCAGTTTAGCGGGGGGACTAGCGGTTGGGTGGGGGTACAATGAGCAGTTCTTC
>15|TRBJ2-1|TRBD2|many|TRBV20-1
CSARDRLAAYNEQFF
TGCAGTGCTAGAGATCGTCTAGCGGCTTACAATGAGCAGTTCTTC
>13|TRBJ1-5|-|many|TRBV3-1
CASSTLGNQPQHF
TGTGCCAGCAGCACACTGGGTAATCAGCCCCAGCATTTT
>16|TRBJ1-2|-|-|TRBV30
CASHLGSQTTNYGYTF
TGTGCCTCGCACCTCGGGTCACAGACAACTAACTATGGCTACACCTTC
>11|TRBJ1-4|-|few|TRBV6-2/TRBV6-3
CASMGNEKLFF
TGTGCCAGCATGGGGAATGAAAAACTGTTTTTT
>13|TRBJ2-5|-|many|TRBV7-8
CASSLALQETQYF
TGTGCCAGCAGCCTAGCTCTTCAAGAGACCCAGTACTTC
>14|TRBJ2-7|-|many|TRBV28
CATTRGGSLYEQYF
TGTGCCACGACTAGAGGAGGCTCTCTCTACGAGCAGTACTTC
>15|TRBJ1-5|TRBD1|many|TRBV12-3/TRBV12-4
CASSPQTGGVQPQHF
TGTGCCAGCAGTCCCCAGACAGGGGGCGTTCAGCCCCAGCATTTT
>14|TRBJ2-1|-|many|TRBV6-1
CASTIAAGYNEQFF
TGTGCCAGCACCATAGCAGCAGGATACAATGAGCAGTTCTTC
>15|TRBJ2-5|-|-|TRBV18
CASSPDQKAQETQYF
TGTGCCAGCTCACCCGACCAAAAGGCCCAAGAGACCCAGTACTTC
>14|TRBJ1-2|TRBD1|many|TRBV27
CVSRQTGGIYGYTF
TGTGTCAGCAGGCAGACAGGGGGAATCTATGGCTACACCTTC
>12|TRBJ2-5|-|many|TRBV30
CAWSVGGTIQYF
TGTGCCTGGAGTGTAGGGGGGACGATCCAGTACTTC
>13|TRBJ1-2|-|many|TRBV28
CASSFRWADGYTF
TGTGCCAGCAGTTTTAGGTGGGCAGATGGCTACACCTTC
>15|TRBJ2-2|-|few|TRBV6-5
CASSYSLTNTGELFF
TGTGCCAGCAGTTACTCGTTAACTAACACCGGGGAGCTGTTTTTT